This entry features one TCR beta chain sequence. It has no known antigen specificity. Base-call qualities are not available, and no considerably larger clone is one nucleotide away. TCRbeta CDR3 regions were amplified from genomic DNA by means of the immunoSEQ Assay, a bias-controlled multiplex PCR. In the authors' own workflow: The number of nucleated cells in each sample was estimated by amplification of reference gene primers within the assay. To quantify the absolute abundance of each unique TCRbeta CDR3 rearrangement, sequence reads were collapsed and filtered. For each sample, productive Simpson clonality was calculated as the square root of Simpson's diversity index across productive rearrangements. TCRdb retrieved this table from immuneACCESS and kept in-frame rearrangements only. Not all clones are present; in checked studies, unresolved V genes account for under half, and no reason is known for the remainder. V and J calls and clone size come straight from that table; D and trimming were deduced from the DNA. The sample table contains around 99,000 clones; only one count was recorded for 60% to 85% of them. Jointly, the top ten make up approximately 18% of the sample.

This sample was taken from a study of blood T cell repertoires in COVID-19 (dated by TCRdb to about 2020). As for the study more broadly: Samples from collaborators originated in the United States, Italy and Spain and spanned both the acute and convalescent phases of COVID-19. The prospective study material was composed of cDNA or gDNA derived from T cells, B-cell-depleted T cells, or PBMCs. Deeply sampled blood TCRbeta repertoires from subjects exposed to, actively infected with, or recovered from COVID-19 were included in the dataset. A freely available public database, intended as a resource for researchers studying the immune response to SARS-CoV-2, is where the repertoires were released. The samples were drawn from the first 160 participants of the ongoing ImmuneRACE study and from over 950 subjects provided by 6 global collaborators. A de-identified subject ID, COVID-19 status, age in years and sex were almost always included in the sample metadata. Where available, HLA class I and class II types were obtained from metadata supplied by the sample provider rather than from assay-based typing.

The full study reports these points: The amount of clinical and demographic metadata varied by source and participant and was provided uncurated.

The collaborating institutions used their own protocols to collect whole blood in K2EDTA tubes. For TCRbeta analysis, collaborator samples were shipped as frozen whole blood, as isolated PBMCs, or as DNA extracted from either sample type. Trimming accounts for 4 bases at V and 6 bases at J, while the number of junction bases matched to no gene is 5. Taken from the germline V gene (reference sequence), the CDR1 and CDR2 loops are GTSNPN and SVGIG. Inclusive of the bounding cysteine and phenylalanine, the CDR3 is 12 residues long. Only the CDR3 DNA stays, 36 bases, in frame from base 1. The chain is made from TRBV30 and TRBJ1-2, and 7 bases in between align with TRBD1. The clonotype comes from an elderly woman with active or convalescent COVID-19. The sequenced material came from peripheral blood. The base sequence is TGTGCCTGGACCGCGACAGGGAATGGCTACACCTTC. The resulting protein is CAWTATGNGYTF. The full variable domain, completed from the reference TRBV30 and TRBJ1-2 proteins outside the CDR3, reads SQTIHQWPATLVQPVGSPLSLECTVEGTSNPNLYWYRQAAGRGLQLLFYSVGIGQISSEVPQNLSASRPQDRQFILSSKKLLLSDSGFYLCAWTATGNGYTFGSGTRLTVV.